This TCR beta chain came from a study of T cells expressing NK-cell markers. TCRdb re-called the 5' RACE reads and catalogs CDR3 proteins one per entry, DNA excluded. The sample yields 550,000 or so distinct CDR3 sequences, of which the top ten take up 3% to 4.5%. There are 13 residues in the CDR3. Germline V gene lookup returns CDR1 SGDLS and CDR2 YYNGEE. The sequenced material came from blood T cells: a sorted CD56 or NKG2C T cell subset, CD4+ or CD8+ T cells, or bulk PBMC T cells (not recorded which). The source is a man aged 18 to 29 in good health. The chain uses TRBV9 and TRBJ1-1; without DNA, the TCRdb call of TRBD1 cannot be checked. The CDR3 here is CASSVVTGQKAFF.